Listed below are T cell receptor beta chains from one sample, sequenced in a study of blood T cell repertoires in COVID-19. Produced via immunoSEQ multiplex PCR; TCRdb's table is partial and in-frame only. The sample has 160,000 or so clones, roughly 78% seen once; the top ten hold around 7%. Material for sequencing was peripheral blood. These receptor sequences come from a man between 65 and 79 years old with active or convalescent COVID-19. The CDR3 runs from the conserved cysteine through the conserved F or W.

v_call	j_call	cdr3_aa
TRBV6-4	TRBJ2-1	CASSELAGYNEQFF
TRBV2	TRBJ2-7	CASSWDRGYYEQYF
TRBV5-4	TRBJ2-7	CASSGRDGGAKQYF
TRBV4-2	TRBJ1-3	CASSQVTGVQTGNTIYF
TRBV2	TRBJ2-3	CASSVAQLIDRELTDTQYF
TRBV14	TRBJ2-1	CASDRAGLAGNEQFF
TRBV30	TRBJ1-2	CAWSVRGIRGYGYTF
TRBV3-1/TRBV3-2	TRBJ2-7	CASSLLRAGGGGGEQYF
TRBV6-5	TRBJ2-2	CASAPVANTGELFF
TRBV6-5	TRBJ2-5	CASNQGGWETQYF
TRBV29-1	TRBJ2-6	CSVEPGEPGANVLTF
TRBV9	TRBJ1-3	CASSSNSGNTIYF
TRBV20-1	TRBJ1-4	CSASVFRLGEKLFF
TRBV10-3	TRBJ2-1	CAIRGGFWGDEQFF
TRBV12-3/TRBV12-4	TRBJ1-4	CATRTAEEKLFF
TRBV19	TRBJ1-6	CASSLRQGSNSPLHF
TRBV21-1	TRBJ2-2	CASGLAGELFF
TRBV30	TRBJ1-3	CAWILGAGSGNTIYF
TRBV7-9	TRBJ1-2	CASSPLSTYGYTF
TRBV25-1	TRBJ1-6	CASSETGIPLHF
TRBV9	TRBJ2-2	CASSVDGRARSGELFF
TRBV9	TRBJ1-1	CASSVTPTGKKAFF
TRBV20-1	TRBJ1-5	CSASPIQGAFQPQHF
TRBV5-6	TRBJ1-5	CASSLGDGAVPQHF
TRBV5-1	TRBJ1-2	CASSLIGLDYGYTF
TRBV6-2/TRBV6-3	TRBJ1-1	CASSSDRGTEAFF
TRBV5-6	TRBJ2-3	CASSLVRVDTQYF
TRBV11-2	TRBJ2-1	CASSARTGQNEQFF
TRBV4-1	TRBJ2-7	CASSRDRSYEQYF
TRBV18	TRBJ2-7	CASSLNTGGDEQYF
TRBV7-8	TRBJ1-5	CASSLSLTANQPQHF
TRBV12-3/TRBV12-4	TRBJ2-5	CASRPGGETQYF
TRBV25-1	TRBJ1-1	CASSEMGSLGRTEAFF
TRBV15	TRBJ2-7	CATSRDSGYEQYF
TRBV5-1	TRBJ1-2	CASSLAPGGNGYTF
TRBV11-2	TRBJ2-3	CASSPRGAGVPDTQYF
TRBV19	TRBJ2-1	CASSIAGYSSYNEQFF
TRBV5-1	TRBJ1-2	CASSLPREPPNYGYTF
TRBV5-6	TRBJ1-6	CASSFGAGTGNSPLHF
TRBV5-6	TRBJ1-2	CASSLLSAGGYGYTF
TRBV4-1	TRBJ1-2	CASSQAYPTVYGYTF
TRBV6-2/TRBV6-3	TRBJ1-2	CASSFPGQGSANYGYTF
TRBV7-9	TRBJ2-5	CASSFSGQGGETQYF
TRBV10-3	TRBJ1-5	CAISAGVGGNNQPQHF
TRBV6-1	TRBJ2-3	CASSVSSGASTDTQYF
TRBV19	TRBJ2-1	CASSRLAVSSYNEQFF
TRBV11-2	TRBJ1-5	CASSFISGAGQPQHF
TRBV7-9	TRBJ1-2	CASRPTGHLVYGYTF
TRBV5-8	TRBJ2-3	CASSFTGTSGTTDTQYF
TRBV7-9	TRBJ1-2	CASSLGTGTGGRGYTF
TRBV10-3	TRBJ1-2	CAITSAREAGYTF
TRBV19	TRBJ1-5	CASSPDRDQPQHF
TRBV5-1	TRBJ1-1	CASSLIPGTGPTEAFF
TRBV6-5	TRBJ2-3	CASSYGPASSTDTQYF